The clone carrying this TCR beta chain was found once. What it binds is unknown. TCRdb's table, derived via immunoSEQ multiplex PCR, lists solely in-frame clones and lacks some. The table records 25,000 to 30,000 clones, about 82% of them present only once. The source of the sample is a study of OX40 agonist ivuxolimab in advanced cancers. Study context: Among those enrolled, mean age was roughly 62 years (range roughly 23 to 79) and approximately 80% were male.

Patients were excluded for autoimmune disease history or systemic immunosuppression. Patients had blood sampled at baseline and again on cycle 4 day 1 and cycle 7 day 1. Points from the study as a whole: CD4+ T cells averaged fewer expanded clones than CD8+ T cells.

This CDR3 is 18 amino acids long. V was cut by 5 bases and J by 5 bases, with 22 bases left in between. CDR1 SSHAT and CDR2 FNYEAQ come from the germline V gene (reference sequence). This TCR was recovered from an adult with an advanced solid tumor such as melanoma, head and neck, liver or kidney cancer. This specimen was CD4+ or CD8+ T cells sorted from blood, taken in a trial of the OX40 agonist ivuxolimab. V usage is TRBV7-7 and J usage is TRBJ2-6; no clear D gene. The CDR3 DNA reads TGTGCCAGCAGCCTCATGGTTAAGTGCCAAAGTCGGGCCAACGTCCTGACTTTC. It specifies CASSLMVKCQSRANVLTF.